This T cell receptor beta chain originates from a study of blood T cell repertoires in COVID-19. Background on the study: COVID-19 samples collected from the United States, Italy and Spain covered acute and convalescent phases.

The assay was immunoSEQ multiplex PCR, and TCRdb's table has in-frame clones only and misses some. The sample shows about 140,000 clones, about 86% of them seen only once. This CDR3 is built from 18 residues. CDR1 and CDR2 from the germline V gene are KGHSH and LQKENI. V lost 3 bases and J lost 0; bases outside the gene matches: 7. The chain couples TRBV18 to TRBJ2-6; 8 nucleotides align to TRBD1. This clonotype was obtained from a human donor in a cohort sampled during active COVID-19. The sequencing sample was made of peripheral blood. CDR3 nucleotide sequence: TGTGCCAGCTCACCGCTCAGGGGGCCCGTCTCTGGGGCCAACGTCCTGACTTTC. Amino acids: CASSPLRGPVSGANVLTF.